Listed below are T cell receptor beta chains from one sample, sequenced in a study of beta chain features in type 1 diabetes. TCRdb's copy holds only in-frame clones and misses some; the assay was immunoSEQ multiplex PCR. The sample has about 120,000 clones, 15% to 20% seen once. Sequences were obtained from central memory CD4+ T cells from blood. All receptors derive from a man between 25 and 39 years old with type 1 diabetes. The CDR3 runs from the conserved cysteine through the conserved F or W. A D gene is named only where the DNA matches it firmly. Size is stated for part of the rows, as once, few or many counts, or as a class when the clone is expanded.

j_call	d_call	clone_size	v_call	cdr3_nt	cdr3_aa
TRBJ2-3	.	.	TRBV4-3	TGCGCCAGCAGCCCAGGGACCATCACAGATACGCAGTATTTT	CASSPGTITDTQYF
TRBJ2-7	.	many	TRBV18	TGTGCCAGCTCATCGGACAGCTACGAGCAGTACTTC	CASSSDSYEQYF
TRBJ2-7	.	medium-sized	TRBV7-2	TGTGCCAGCAGCCAAGCGCCTAGCTCCTACGAGCAGTACTTC	CASSQAPSSYEQYF
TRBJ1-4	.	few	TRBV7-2	TGTGCCAGCAGCTTAACAGGGAATGAAAAACTGTTTTTT	CASSLTGNEKLFF
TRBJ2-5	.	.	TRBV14	TGTGCCAGCAGCCAAGTTCTGGGGATGGGAGAGACCCAGTACTTC	CASSQVLGMGETQYF
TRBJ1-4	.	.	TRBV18	TGTGCCAGCTCACGACGGGGGGGCCCCGATGAAAAACTGTTTTTT	CASSRRGGPDEKLFF
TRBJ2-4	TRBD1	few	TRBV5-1	TGCGCCAGCAGCGGAGACAGGGGGCGAAAAAACATTCAGTACTTC	CASSGDRGRKNIQYF
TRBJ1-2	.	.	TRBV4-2	TGTGCCAGCAGCCAAGTAGCCGCGGCCTATGGCTACACCTTC	CASSQVAAAYGYTF
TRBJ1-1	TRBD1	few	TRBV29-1	TGCAGCGTTGAAGGGGACAGGACCAAGAACACTGAAGCTTTCTTT	CSVEGDRTKNTEAFF
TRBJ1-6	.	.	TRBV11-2	TGTGCCAGCAGCATTAGTGGGGGTTCTAATTCACCCCTCCACTTT	CASSISGGSNSPLHF
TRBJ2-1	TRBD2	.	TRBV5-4	TGTGCCAGCATGGGACTAGCGGGGGGAGGTGAGCAGTTCTTC	CASMGLAGGGEQFF
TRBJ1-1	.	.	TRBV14	TGTGCCAGCAGCCAAGGAATAAACACTGAAGCTTTCTTT	CASSQGINTEAFF
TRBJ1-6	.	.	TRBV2	TGTGCCAGCAGTGAAGCGAGAGACTCACCCCTCCACTTT	CASSEARDSPLHF
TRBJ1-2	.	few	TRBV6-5	TGTGCCAGCAGGGAGGAAACAGGGTGGAACTATGGCTACACCTTC	CASREETGWNYGYTF
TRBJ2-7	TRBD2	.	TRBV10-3	TGTGCCATCAGTGATCCGGGGACTACCCACTACGAGCAGTACTTC	CAISDPGTTHYEQYF
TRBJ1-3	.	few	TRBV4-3	TGCGCCAGCAGCCAAGCCCCCCCGGGGCGCGCAGGGGACACCATATATTTT	CASSQAPPGRAGDTIYF
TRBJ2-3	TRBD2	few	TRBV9	TGTGCCAGCAGCGTTGGATTGGGGGGGTCAGATACGCAGTATTTT	CASSVGLGGSDTQYF
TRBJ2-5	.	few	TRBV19	TGTGCCAGTAGAAATACGAGGGGTGAGACCCAGTACTTC	CASRNTRGETQYF
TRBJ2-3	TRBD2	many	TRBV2	TGTGCCAGCAGAAACCGTCTAGCGGGGGCCTACACAGATACGCAGTATTTT	CASRNRLAGAYTDTQYF
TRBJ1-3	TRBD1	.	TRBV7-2	TGTGCCAGCAGCTCCCCGGGACAGGGTGGAAACACCATATATTTT	CASSSPGQGGNTIYF
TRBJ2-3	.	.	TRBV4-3	TGCGCCAGCAGCCAATTCCCAGGTGGACTCCCAGATACGCAGTATTTT	CASSQFPGGLPDTQYF
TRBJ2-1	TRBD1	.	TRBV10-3	TGTGCCATCAGATTACCGGGACAGGGATTTGAGCAGTTCTTC	CAIRLPGQGFEQFF
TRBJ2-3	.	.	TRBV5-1	TGCGCCAGCAGCTTGACAGGGACCGGAGTAGATACGCAGTATTTT	CASSLTGTGVDTQYF
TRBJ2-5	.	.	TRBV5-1	TGCGCCAGCAGCCCCGAGTACCAAGAGACCCAGTACTTC	CASSPEYQETQYF
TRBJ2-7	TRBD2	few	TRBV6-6	TGTGCCAGCAGTTATGCCGGGACGGGAGGCCACGAGCAGTACTTC	CASSYAGTGGHEQYF
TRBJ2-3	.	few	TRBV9	TGTGCCAGCAGCCAGACAGGATTCACAGATACGCAGTATTTT	CASSQTGFTDTQYF
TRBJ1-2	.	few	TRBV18	TGTGCCAGCTCACCAATTGCGCAGGACTTTAACTATGGCTACACCTTC	CASSPIAQDFNYGYTF
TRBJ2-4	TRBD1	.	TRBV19	TGTGCCAGTAGTACCCAAGAGGGGGCTCAGTACTTC	CASSTQEGAQYF
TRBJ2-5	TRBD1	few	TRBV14	TGTGCCAGCAGCCAAGACTGGACAGGGGCTTGGGAGACCCAGTACTTC	CASSQDWTGAWETQYF
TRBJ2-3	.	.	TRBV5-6	TGTGCCACGGGCCGGTCGGATACGCAGTATTTT	CATGRSDTQYF
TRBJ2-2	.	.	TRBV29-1	TGCAGCGCGGGACAACCGAACACCGGGGAGCTGTTTTTT	CSAGQPNTGELFF
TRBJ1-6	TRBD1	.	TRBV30	TGTGCCTGGAGTCAACAGGGGAGGCTGAATTCACCCCTCCACTTT	CAWSQQGRLNSPLHF
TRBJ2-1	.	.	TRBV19	TGTGCCAGTAGCCCCACTATCTACAATGAGCAGTTCTTC	CASSPTIYNEQFF
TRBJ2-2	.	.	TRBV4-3	TGCGCCAGCAGCCAAGAAACCGGGACACTTAACACCGGGGAGCTGTTTTTT	CASSQETGTLNTGELFF
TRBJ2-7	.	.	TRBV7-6	TGTGCCAGCAGCTTAGCACCGGACAGCACCTACGAGCAGTACTTC	CASSLAPDSTYEQYF
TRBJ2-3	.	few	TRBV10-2	TGCGCCGGGGCGTGGGGGCGTACAGATACGCAGTATTTT	CAGAWGRTDTQYF
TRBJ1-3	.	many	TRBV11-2	TGTGCCAGCAGTTCCCTAAGGGGCAACTCTGGAAACACCATATATTTT	CASSSLRGNSGNTIYF
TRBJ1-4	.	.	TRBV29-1	TGCAGCGCCCTAGGGACTCCGAGTGACAATGAAAAACTGTTTTTT	CSALGTPSDNEKLFF
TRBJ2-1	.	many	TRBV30	TGTGCCTGGAGTGTTGGGGCCGGCAATGAGCAGTTCTTC	CAWSVGAGNEQFF
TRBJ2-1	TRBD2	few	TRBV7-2	TGTGCCAGCAGCTTAGACGGGGGGGCCTACAATGAGCAGTTCTTC	CASSLDGGAYNEQFF
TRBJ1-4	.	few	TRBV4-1	TGCGCCAGCAGCCAAGATGGCCAGGGTGGGGAAAAACTGTTTTTT	CASSQDGQGGEKLFF
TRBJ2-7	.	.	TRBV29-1	TGCAGCGCAAGCCGGGACGCTTCCTACGAGCAGTACTTC	CSASRDASYEQYF
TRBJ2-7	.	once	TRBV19	TGTGCCAGTAGTGGGACCGTAGGGCTCTACGAGCAGTACTTC	CASSGTVGLYEQYF
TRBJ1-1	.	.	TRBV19	TGTGCCATGACTGACACGGGGGGCACTGAAGCTTTCTTT	CAMTDTGGTEAFF
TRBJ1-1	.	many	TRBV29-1	TGCAGCGTTCGGCCCGACACTGAAGCTTTCTTT	CSVRPDTEAFF